Listed below are T cell receptor beta chains from one sample, sequenced in a study of human CD8 memory T cell subsets. TCRdb reprocessed the 5' RACE reads; each CDR3 protein has one entry and no DNA is given. There are fewer than 8,500 distinct CDR3 sequences in the sample, with roughly 21% held by the top ten. The sample comprised CD8+ stem-like memory T cells (TSCM and TCM) sorted from PBMCs. Receptors originate from a human donor in good health. Both conserved end residues are part of each CDR3. Where a row states a size, it is once, few, many or the class of an expanded clone; other rows omit it.

TRBJ2-7,TRBV18,-,CASSPGRSYEQYF
TRBJ2-1,TRBV19,-,CASSRLADYNEQFF
TRBJ2-3,TRBV29-1,-,CSVEGGGLSTDTQYF
TRBJ2-1,TRBV5-1,-,CASSLEDNYNEQFF
TRBJ2-1,TRBV28,medium-sized,CASRLAGDPYNEQFF
TRBJ2-7,TRBV7-2,-,CASSGPPREQYF
TRBJ1-4,TRBV5-1,-,CASSPGRPTNEKLFF
TRBJ2-7,TRBV28,-,CASSTPQEWVYEQYF
TRBJ1-5,TRBV19,-,CASSIERGGYQPQHF
TRBJ2-1,TRBV6-5,-,CASTRQGGYNEQFF
TRBJ2-2,TRBV7-8,-,CATRGLPDTGELFF
TRBJ1-1,TRBV28,-,CASSSIGASEGATEAFF
TRBJ2-7,TRBV3-1,-,CASSQVNDEQYF
TRBJ2-1,TRBV27,-,CASSAQVSSYNEQFF
TRBJ2-3,TRBV27,-,CASSMPSGDTQYF
TRBJ2-1,TRBV7-2,-,CASRPWTGSYNEQFF
TRBJ2-7,TRBV6-5,-,CASSSGTGNSEQYF
TRBJ1-1,TRBV13,-,CASSTNTEAFF
TRBJ2-5,TRBV6-5,-,CASSYEAGDAVWETQYF
TRBJ2-7,TRBV20-1,-,CSARDWGHNSYEQYF
TRBJ2-1,TRBV3-1,medium-sized,CASSQGLAEYNEQFF
TRBJ2-1,TRBV19,-,CASSMAGNNEQFF
TRBJ2-1,TRBV19,-,CASSMGSDNEQFF
TRBJ2-7,TRBV5-1,large,CASSFGSTRGATYEQYF
TRBJ2-1,TRBV5-5,-,CASSLSLGTSVNEQFF
TRBJ2-2,TRBV12-3/TRBV12-4,medium-sized,CASSPPTGRELFF
TRBJ2-1,TRBV4-1,-,CASSQDDNIAYNEQFF
TRBJ2-5,TRBV23-1,-,CASFFLGAKETQYF
TRBJ1-1,TRBV5-1,-,CASSQNLRTKGTEAFF
TRBJ1-1,TRBV9,-,CASSVDSGGEAFF
TRBJ1-5,TRBV29-1,-,CSVVPWAGYNQPQHF
TRBJ2-7,TRBV20-1,-,CSARAFRDQGTYEQYF
TRBJ1-6,TRBV7-9,-,CASSLAQSSYNSPLHF
TRBJ2-1,TRBV5-5,-,CASSLEYPLDYNEQFF
TRBJ2-7,TRBV7-9,-,CASSSAGLATLYEQYF
TRBJ2-7,TRBV7-9,medium-sized,CASSLAAEQYF
TRBJ2-2,TRBV7-8,-,CASSLPTGEEREGSDGELFF